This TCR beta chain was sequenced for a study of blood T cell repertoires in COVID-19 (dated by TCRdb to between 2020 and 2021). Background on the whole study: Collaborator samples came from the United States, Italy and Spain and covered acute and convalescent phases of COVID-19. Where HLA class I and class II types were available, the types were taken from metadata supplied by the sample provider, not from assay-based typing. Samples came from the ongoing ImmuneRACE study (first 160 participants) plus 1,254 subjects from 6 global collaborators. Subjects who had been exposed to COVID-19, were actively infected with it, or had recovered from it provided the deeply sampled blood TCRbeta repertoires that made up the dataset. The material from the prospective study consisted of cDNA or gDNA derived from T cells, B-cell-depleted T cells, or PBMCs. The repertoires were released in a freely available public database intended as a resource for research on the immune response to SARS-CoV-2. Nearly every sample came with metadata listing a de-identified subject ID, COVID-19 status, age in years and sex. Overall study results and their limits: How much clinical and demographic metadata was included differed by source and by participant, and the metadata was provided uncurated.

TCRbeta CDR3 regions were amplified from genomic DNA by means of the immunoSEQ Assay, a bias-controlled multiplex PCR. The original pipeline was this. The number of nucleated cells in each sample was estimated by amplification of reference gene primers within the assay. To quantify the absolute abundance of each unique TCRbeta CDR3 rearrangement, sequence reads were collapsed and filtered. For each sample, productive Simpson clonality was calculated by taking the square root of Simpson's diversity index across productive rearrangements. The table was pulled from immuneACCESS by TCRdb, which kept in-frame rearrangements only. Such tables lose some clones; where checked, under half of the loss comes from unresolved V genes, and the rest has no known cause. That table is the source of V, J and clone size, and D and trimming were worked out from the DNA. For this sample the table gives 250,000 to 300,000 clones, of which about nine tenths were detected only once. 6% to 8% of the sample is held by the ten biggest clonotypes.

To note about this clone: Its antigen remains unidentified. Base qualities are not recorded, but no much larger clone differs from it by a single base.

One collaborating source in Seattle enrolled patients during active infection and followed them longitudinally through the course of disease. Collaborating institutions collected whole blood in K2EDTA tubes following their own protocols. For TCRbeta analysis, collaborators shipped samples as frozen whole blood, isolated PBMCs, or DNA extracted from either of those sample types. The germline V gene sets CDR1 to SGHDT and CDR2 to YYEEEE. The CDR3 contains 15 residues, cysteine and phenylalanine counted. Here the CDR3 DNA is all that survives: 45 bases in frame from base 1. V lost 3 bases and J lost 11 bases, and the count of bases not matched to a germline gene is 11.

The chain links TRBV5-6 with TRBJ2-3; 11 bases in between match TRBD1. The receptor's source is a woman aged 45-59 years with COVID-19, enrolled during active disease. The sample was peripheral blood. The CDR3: CASSSTGQGALKQYF. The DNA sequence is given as TGTGCCAGCAGCTCGACCGGACAGGGGGCGTTAAAGCAGTATTTT.